The next 7 T cell receptor beta chains were all read from a single sample in a study of immune heterogeneity within non-small cell lung tumors. Multiplex PCR with 32 V and 13 J primers amplified TCR beta CDR3. TCRdb itself ran the multiplex PCR reads through MiXCR, one entry per CDR3 protein. The sample has 2,800 or so distinct CDR3 sequences, 45% seen once. Template material comprised bulk tumor genomic DNA at 600 ng per sample. From each primary tumor, several far-apart biopsies were obtained during surgery. The study enrolled patients with untreated, newly diagnosed non-small cell lung cancer who underwent curative surgery. The sequencing sample was made of lung tumor tissue. Receptor source: a woman aged 55-75 years with non-small cell lung cancer.

The V call is TRBV19, the J call TRBJ2-7; 11 positions match TRBD2. This CDR3 spans 17 amino acids. Germline V gene lookup returns CDR1 LNHDA and CDR2 SQIVND (reference sequence). V dropped 3 bases and J dropped 3; count of bases not matched to a gene: 10. The CDR3 spells CASSIRMTSGDVYEQYF. The CDR3 DNA reads TGTGCCAGTAGTATCCGAATGACTAGCGGGGATGTCTACGAGCAGTACTTC.

This rearrangement joins TRBV6-5 to TRBJ2-2; D unclear. Trimming removed 0 bases at V and 6 bases at J, with 8 bases between. The CDR3 sequence is 14 residues long. The germline V gene encodes CDR1 MNHEY and CDR2 SVGAGI. The CDR3 DNA sequence: TGTGCCAGCAGTTACTCAGGGTCCCCCGGGGAGCTGTTTTTT. This codes for CASSYSGSPGELFF.

The chain employs TRBV6-5 and TRBJ2-4, with D uncertain. Germline assignment: CDR1 MNHEY and CDR2 SVGAGI. V was cut by 5 bases and J by 0 bases, with 5 bases left in between. The CDR3 has 13 residues. The CDR3 reads CASSNLAKNIQYF. CDR3 coding DNA: TGTGCCAGCAGTAACCTAGCCAAAAACATTCAGTACTTC.

In its sample, this clonotype was seen a few times. The chain has TRBV4-1 and TRBJ1-4; unclear D gene. Germline V CDR1 and CDR2: MGHRA, YSYEKL. This CDR3 has 17 amino acids. The V end was cut by 2 bases, the J end by 3 bases, with 16 bases between. The DNA for the CDR3 is TGCGCCAGCAGCCAATCCCCGCGGAGTCTTCCTAATGAAAAACTGTTTTTT. Encoded protein: CASSQSPRSLPNEKLFF.

The rearrangement joins TRBV12-3 or TRBV12-4 to TRBJ2-7, with 9 positions matching TRBD1. V lost 7 bases, J lost 5 bases, and 6 bases stayed unmatched. The CDR3 consists of 13 residues. The CDR3 loop reads CASKPGQGNEQYF. The DNA for the CDR3 is TGTGCCAGCAAGCCGGGACAGGGAAACGAGCAGTACTTC.

J is TRBJ2-7 and V is TRBV2; 9 nucleotides match TRBD2. V lost 4 bases to trimming and J lost 4 bases; unmatched junction nucleotides: 5. This CDR3 spans 14 amino acids. Germline assignment: CDR1 SNHLY and CDR2 FYNNEI. CDR3 residues: CASSGLAEYYEQYF. In nucleotides, the CDR3 is TGTGCCAGCAGTGGACTAGCGGAATATTACGAGCAGTACTTC.

This rearrangement joins TRBV6-1 to TRBJ1-6; unclear D gene. CDR3 size: 13 residues. Trimming pared 2 bases from V and 7 bases from J, leaving 6 bases between. CDR1 and CDR2 (germline): MNHNS, SASEGT. The CDR3 coding sequence is TGTGCCAGCAGTGAACTCCCAAATTCACCCCTCCACTTT. Protein product: CASSELPNSPLHF.